This TCR beta chain was observed in a study of Ad26.COV2.S vaccination and SARS-CoV-2 variants (dated by TCRdb to about 2021). About the full investigation: Donors in the vaccine arm were drawn from COV1001, a multicentre, randomized, double-blind, placebo-controlled phase I-IIa trial testing Ad26.COV2.S in healthy adults. Ad26.COV2.S was administered intramuscularly at 5 x 10^10 or 1 x 10^11 viral particles, either as a single shot or as two shots given 56 days apart. Sequencing of the TCRbeta repertoire served to evaluate the specificity and breadth of SARS-CoV-2-reactive T cell receptors following Ad26.COV2.S vaccination. The TCR-sequenced set comprised approximately 30 samples: some 20 Ad26.COV2.S vaccine recipients, 5 placebo recipients and 8 SARS-CoV-2 convalescent individuals. Trial participants were randomized into five groups of five, in which low-dose or high-dose Ad26.COV2.S was given once or twice, or placebo was given on both occasions. Investigators did not know the trial group allocation while performing experiments and assessing outcomes.

The immunoSEQ Assay was the method used to sequence TCRbeta CDR3 regions. After extraction, genomic DNA underwent amplification by bias-controlled multiplex PCR, followed by high-throughput sequencing. From the authors' description of their analysis: To quantify the absolute abundance of every unique TCRbeta CDR3 region, sequences were collapsed and filtered. Usable DNA was measured by amplifying reference genes present in all nucleated cells, and TCRbeta template counts were normalized to that usable DNA to estimate T cell fraction. Repertoire TCRs were annotated as SARS-CoV-2-specific by exact matching of V gene, CDR3 amino acid sequence and J gene to a known reactive TCR set. MIRA supplied the reference SARS-CoV-2 TCR set, which was filtered for enrichment in COVID-19-positive ImmuneCODE repertoires so that public or cross-reactive TCRs were removed. Using the MIRA antigens, annotated TCRs were further analysed by specific ORF or by position within an ORF. Breadth was defined as annotated unique rearrangements over total unique productive rearrangements; depth was the summed frequency of those rearrangements. Two-sided Wilcoxon rank-sum tests were used to compare TCR breadth between groups. Drawn from immuneACCESS, this table holds only the in-frame rearrangements with V and J called that TCRdb kept. Clones are partly lost; checked studies trace under half to an unresolved V gene and leave the rest unexplained. V and J calls and clone size are given by that table; D and trimming were obtained from the DNA. This sample comprises 250,000 or so clones, around nine tenths of them detected only once. The ten largest clones take up 2.9% of the sample.

In the paper's terms, the treatment or condition label means: around 19 received Ad26.COV2.S at low or high dose, single or two shots; several received placebo; per-sample allocation not given. Repertoires of vaccine and placebo recipients were sequenced from samples taken on day 63 after the first injection. Cohort 1b enrolled 25 to 30 adults aged 18-55 years at a single site in Boston, USA, between 29 July and 7 August 2020. Ad26.COV2.S consisted of a replication-incompetent adenovirus type 26 vector by which a prefusion-stabilized SARS-CoV-2 spike protein from the original Wuhan strain was expressed. Summary of the overall study and its limitations: Comparing responses between vaccine doses or regimens was not something the study was powered to do. The authors noted that total T cell responses may have been underestimated by the TCR breadth and depth analyses. Comparable non-spike TCR breadth was observed between vaccine and placebo recipients, consistent with only spike being contained in the vaccine. Substantial breadth of spike-specific CD8+ and CD4+ T cell responses was reported after vaccination. Higher spike-specific TCR breadth was observed in Ad26.COV2.S recipients than in placebo recipients (P = 0.0014).

As concerns this clone: Its antigen is currently not known. The sample holds no much larger clone one base away, and base qualities are not on file.

V is reduced by 3 bases and J by 1 base, leaving a spacing of 12 bases between them. The CDR3, from cysteine to phenylalanine, totals 15 residues. Only CDR3 DNA is held: 45 bases, read in frame from base 1. According to the germline V gene (reference sequence), CDR1 reads LNHDA and CDR2 reads SQIVND. Recombination connected TRBV19 to TRBJ1-2; the D gene is possibly TRBD1, with 5 bases matching. The input for sequencing was peripheral blood, taken in a trial of Ad26.COV2.S vaccine versus placebo. This clonotype was obtained from a person between 18 and 60 years old who received the Ad26.COV2.S COVID-19 vaccine or a placebo. The CDR3 loop reads CASSISTGSNYGYTF. In nucleotides, the sequence is TGTGCCAGTAGTATTAGCACAGGAAGTAACTATGGCTACACCTTC.